Here is one T cell receptor beta chain with its context. The antigen is unknown. This sample is part of a study of radiation and T cells in renal cell carcinoma. Study-level results: Without pretreatment biopsies, baseline tumor clonotype presence was undetermined. In blood, top tumor clones expanded by 2 weeks, shrinking by 4.

CDR1 and CDR2 from the germline V gene are SGHTA and FQGNSA. V gave up 1 base and J gave up 4 bases, with 19 bases separating them. The CDR3 runs 17 residues. Time point of the sample: blood 4 weeks post-SBRT, at nephrectomy. As to treatment: 15 Gy SBRT to primary tumor, nephrectomy 4 weeks later. Nephrectomy followed 15 Gy stereotactic body radiation by 4 weeks. Produced via immunoSEQ multiplex PCR; TCRdb's table is partial and in-frame only. The repertoire holds more than 120,000 clones, with approximately 86% as singletons. This TCR came from a woman in her forties or fifties with renal cell carcinoma. The chain couples TRBV7-2 to TRBJ1-2; a weak D match, TRBD1 (6 bases). The sample in question was blood, obtained from a patient whose treatment included radiotherapy and nephrectomy. CDR3 DNA sequence: TGTGCCAGCAGCTTAGTTAGTTTCCGGGGGGCGAGCTATGGCTACACCTTC. Protein: CASSLVSFRGASYGYTF.